The rows below give T cell receptor beta chains drawn from one sample of a study of chemoradiotherapy in HPV16-positive cancers. The repertoire was sequenced with immunoSEQ multiplex PCR; TCRdb's copy has only in-frame clones and lacks some. The sample consists of under 20,000 clones, nearly 80% of them appearing once. Sampling was conducted from a patient who underwent chemoradiotherapy. The receptor set was obtained from a human donor with HPV-associated anogenital cancer. The CDR3 runs from the conserved cysteine through the conserved F or W. Each record gives: J gene, D gene, clone size, V gene, CDR3 length, CDR3 DNA, CDR3 protein. The D gene is left open where the match is weak. The size of a clone is reported for some rows only, either as once, few or many, or as a class for expanded clones.

J: TRBJ1-4; D: TRBD1; size: .; V: TRBV19; length: 13; DNA: TGTGCCGTTGGAGGGGGCGTTTACGAAAAACTGTTTTTT; CDR3: CAVGGGVYEKLFF
J: TRBJ2-3; D: TRBD2; size: .; V: TRBV10-3; length: 16; DNA: TGTGCCATCGGGACTAGCGGGGGGGCGATGGCAGATACGCAGTATTTT; CDR3: CAIGTSGGAMADTQYF
J: TRBJ2-7; D: TRBD1; size: .; V: TRBV30; length: 12; DNA: TGTGCCTGGAGGCAGGGGGCAGGAGAGCAGTACTTC; CDR3: CAWRQGAGEQYF
J: TRBJ2-2; D: .; size: .; V: TRBV5-1; length: 13; DNA: TGCGCCAGCAGCTTAGGAGCCACCGGGGAGCTGTTTTTT; CDR3: CASSLGATGELFF
J: TRBJ2-5; D: .; size: .; V: TRBV11-1; length: 18; DNA: TGTGCCAGCAGCAAACGCTCTACCGGGGACATCAGACAAGAGACCCAGTACTTC; CDR3: CASSKRSTGDIRQETQYF
J: TRBJ2-5; D: TRBD1; size: .; V: TRBV18; length: 15; DNA: TGTGCCAGCTCACGTTCAACAGGGGCCCAAGAGACCCAGTACTTC; CDR3: CASSRSTGAQETQYF
J: TRBJ2-7; D: .; size: .; V: TRBV5-4; length: 13; DNA: TGTGCCAGCAGCTTGAACAGGGACCACTCGCAGTACTTC; CDR3: CASSLNRDHSQYF
J: TRBJ2-7; D: TRBD1; size: .; V: TRBV5-1; length: 16; DNA: TGCGCCAGCAGCGTGGCCCCCGGGACAGGGATTTACGAGCAGTACTTC; CDR3: CASSVAPGTGIYEQYF
J: TRBJ2-1; D: TRBD2; size: once; V: TRBV5-1; length: 13; DNA: TGCGCCAGCAGCTTGGTAGCGGGTAATGAGCAGTTCTTC; CDR3: CASSLVAGNEQFF
J: TRBJ1-5; D: .; size: .; V: TRBV7-2; length: 16; DNA: TGTGCCAGCAGCCGAGAAAGCTCCTATAGCAATCAGCCCCAGCATTTT; CDR3: CASSRESSYSNQPQHF
J: TRBJ2-1; D: TRBD2; size: .; V: TRBV30; length: 14; DNA: TGTGCCTGGGATACTAGCGGGGGGGTATACGAGCAGTTCTTC; CDR3: CAWDTSGGVYEQFF
J: TRBJ1-5; D: .; size: .; V: TRBV9; length: 16; DNA: TGTGCCAGCAGCCCTGGGGGAGCTAGGAGCAATCAGCCCCAGCATTTT; CDR3: CASSPGGARSNQPQHF
J: TRBJ2-5; D: .; size: .; V: TRBV5-1; length: 17; DNA: TGCGCCAGCAGGCTGGGGGCTGGGCTTAGGATCCAAGAGACCCAGTACTTC; CDR3: CASRLGAGLRIQETQYF
J: TRBJ2-5; D: TRBD1; size: .; V: TRBV27; length: 13; DNA: TGTGCCAGCAGCATCGACAGGGGAGAGACCCAGTACTTC; CDR3: CASSIDRGETQYF
J: TRBJ2-3; D: TRBD2; size: .; V: TRBV19; length: 15; DNA: TGTGCCAGTAGTATACCGGGACTAGGGGTAGATACGCAGTATTTT; CDR3: CASSIPGLGVDTQYF
J: TRBJ2-3; D: .; size: .; V: TRBV7-8; length: 16; DNA: TGTGCCAGCAGCCAACGAAGGGGAGCCAGCACAGATACGCAGTATTTT; CDR3: CASSQRRGASTDTQYF
J: TRBJ2-1; D: TRBD2; size: .; V: TRBV28; length: 16; DNA: TGTGCCAGCAGTTTAAGTAGCGGGGGATTCTACAATGAGCAGTTCTTC; CDR3: CASSLSSGGFYNEQFF
J: TRBJ2-7; D: .; size: .; V: TRBV28; length: 13; DNA: TGTGCCAGCAGTTTTGTGGCGACCTACGAGCAGTACTTC; CDR3: CASSFVATYEQYF
J: TRBJ2-7; D: TRBD1; size: few; V: TRBV29-1; length: 15; DNA: TGCAGCGTCCAGGGGGTCGACAGGGGAAATTACGAGCAGTACTTC; CDR3: CSVQGVDRGNYEQYF
J: TRBJ2-3; D: .; size: once; V: TRBV19; length: 14; DNA: TGTGCCAGTAGCAAGGGAAGTGGCACAGATACGCAGTATTTT; CDR3: CASSKGSGTDTQYF
J: TRBJ2-3; D: .; size: .; V: TRBV11-2; length: 10; DNA: TGTGCCAGCAGCGAATATACGCAGTATTTT; CDR3: CASSEYTQYF
J: TRBJ1-2; D: .; size: once; V: TRBV18; length: 14; DNA: TGTGCCAGCTCACCATCCGACGGAGGCTATGGCTACACCTTC; CDR3: CASSPSDGGYGYTF
J: TRBJ1-2; D: .; size: few; V: TRBV11-2; length: 14; DNA: TGTGCCAGCAGCTTTGCTAGCGGCGGAGATGGCTACACCTTC; CDR3: CASSFASGGDGYTF
J: TRBJ1-3; D: .; size: .; V: TRBV7-2; length: 16; DNA: TGTGCCAGCAGCTTAGGTTTTGGGGTCGGGGGAAACACCATATATTTT; CDR3: CASSLGFGVGGNTIYF
J: TRBJ2-1; D: TRBD1; size: .; V: TRBV6-1; length: 15; DNA: TGTGCCAGCAGGGTGGGGGGGACAGGGTCCAATGAGCAGTTCTTC; CDR3: CASRVGGTGSNEQFF
J: TRBJ2-5; D: TRBD2; size: .; V: TRBV30; length: 16; DNA: TGTGCCTGGAGTGTACGCTGGCGGGAGCTACAAGAGACCCAGTACTTC; CDR3: CAWSVRWRELQETQYF